This T cell receptor beta chain was obtained from a study of vaccination and CD4 T cells after COVID-19. Study-level background: With nine mild cases and one severe, convalescent patients were SARS-CoV-2 positive by nasal swab PCR. Post-vaccination specimens were collected at a median of approximately 72 days following dose two (range 14 to 241). Sampling occurred at day 14 and days 161 to 241 post-vaccination in a few convalescent patients.

This clonotype turned up a few times. Its antigen is currently unknown. CD4+ T cells that had been cultured provided DNA sequenced with the Oncomine TCR Beta short-read assay. Using its own MiXCR run on the PCR reads, TCRdb lists one record per CDR3 protein. The sample comprises approximately 15,000 distinct CDR3 sequences, around 48% of which are singletons, and roughly 13% rests with the top ten. The germline CDR1 and CDR2 sequences are MGHDK and SYGVNS. The CDR3 is 15 residues long. V was pared by 4 bases and J by 3 bases, with 5 bases of the junction left unmatched. Time point here: late sampling 161 to 241 days after vaccination in a few convalescent patients. Treatment indicated: roughly 10-day PBMC culture with coronavirus spike peptide pools or control peptides (ViraFEST assay).

This clonotype originated in a human donor who had recovered from COVID-19. This sequence joins TRBV25-1 and TRBJ2-3, with 9 nucleotides matching TRBD2. The sample was CD4+ T cells from blood, cultured in vitro, taken about 7 months after SARS-CoV-2 vaccination. The CDR3 region has the DNA TGTGCCAGCAGTGGGCTAGCGGGGATAACAGATACGCAGTATTTT. Residues: CASSGLAGITDTQYF.